This record looks at one T cell receptor (beta chain) sequence and its context. This sample was included in a study of glioma-infiltrating T cells after dendritic cell vaccination. Per germline, CDR1 SGHNT and CDR2 YYREEE (reference sequence). The V and J ends lost 1 base and 5 bases, in that order; junction bases with no gene match: 7. The CDR3 covers 15 residues. Described time point: after dendritic cell vaccination, including at tumor progression/relapse. Only patients with spare fresh-frozen tumor and over two years of follow-up were included. The data were produced by immunoSEQ multiplex PCR, yet TCRdb's version contains in-frame clones alone and is incomplete. The sample holds 98,000 or so clones, 65% to 85% seen once.

The source is a human donor with glioblastoma. The sample consisted of blood, taken after dendritic cell vaccination. The gene calls are TRBV5-4 and TRBJ2-5; 8 bases match TRBD2. CDR3 nucleotides: TGTGCCAGCAGCTTGACCGGGGGGGCGGGTGAGACCCAGTACTTC. Amino acids: CASSLTGGAGETQYF. The entire variable domain, with the rest obtained from reference TRBV5-4 and TRBJ2-5, is as follows: ETGVTQSPTHLIKTRGQQVTLRCSSQSGHNTVSWYQQALGQGPQFIFQYYREEENGRGNFPPRFSGLQFPNYSSELNVNALELDDSALYLCASSLTGGAGETQYFGPGTRLLVL.